This T cell receptor (beta chain) was identified during a study of cytomegalovirus exposure and HLA in healthy donors. The wider study: An early release of data contained about 85 million unique TCRs, which came from HLA-typed donors.

PCR involved 60 Vbeta and 13 Jbeta primers. As handled by the study authors: Tens of millions of unique TCR beta chains, roughly 11 million of them shared, were counted by a later analysis. Clones were sequenced by immunoSEQ multiplex PCR, and TCRdb holds only the in-frame ones, with some missing. From that table come the V and J calls and clone size; the DNA was used to work out D and trimming. The profile covers about 140,000 clones, with roughly 80% appearing a single time and 4.9% taken by the ten largest. This clone is a singleton in its sample. Germline-derived CDR1 and CDR2 are MNHEY and SVGAGI. The CDR3 contains 15 residues. V shed 7 bases and J 1 base; nucleotides not matched to a gene: 6.

The TCR comes from a woman aged 50 to 60 in good health and CMV-seronegative. The rearrangement joins TRBV6-5 to TRBJ2-5; 10 positions agree with TRBD2. The specimen sequenced was PBMCs. The CDR3 loop reads CASTMTSGPQETQYF. CDR3 coding DNA: TGTGCCAGCACTATGACTAGCGGGCCCCAAGAGACCCAGTACTTC.